The rows below give T cell receptor beta chains drawn from one sample of a study of blood T cell repertoires in COVID-19. Assay: immunoSEQ multiplex PCR; the TCRdb copy retains only in-frame clones and omits some. The table has a few hundred thousand clones, 80% to 90% seen once. Source material: PBMCs or T cells enriched from blood (not recorded which). Receptors were obtained from a woman aged 40 to 50 with acute COVID-19. The CDR3 runs from the conserved cysteine through the conserved F or W. Each record gives: J gene, D gene, clone size, CDR3 length, V gene, CDR3 protein, CDR3 DNA. A D gene is named only where the DNA matches it firmly. Clone size is given for some rows only: seen once, a few or many times, or a class if the clone is expanded.

>TRBJ1-3|-|many|12|TRBV11-2
CASSLDSNTIYF
TGTGCCAGCAGCTTAGATTCGAACACCATATATTTT
>TRBJ2-7|-|-|12|TRBV28
CASSLTGSEQYF
TGTGCCAGCAGCCTGACAGGCAGCGAGCAGTACTTC
>TRBJ2-3|-|-|11|TRBV29-1
CSASRADTQYF
TGCAGCGCTAGCCGAGCAGATACGCAGTATTTT
>TRBJ1-5|-|few|14|TRBV28
CASSRTAANQPQHF
TGTGCCAGCAGTCGGACAGCGGCCAATCAGCCCCAGCATTTT
>TRBJ1-1|TRBD1|-|13|TRBV28
CASNSAGGTEAFF
TGTGCCAGCAACTCAGCAGGGGGCACTGAAGCTTTCTTT
>TRBJ1-5|-|-|17|TRBV15
CATSRVGGAVSNQPQHF
TGTGCTACCAGCAGGGTCGGGGGGGCGGTAAGCAATCAGCCCCAGCATTTT
>TRBJ2-7|TRBD1|-|12|TRBV28
CASRTGPYEQYF
TGTGCCTCACGGACAGGGCCCTACGAGCAGTACTTC
>TRBJ1-1|-|once|12|TRBV28
CASAAMNTEAFF
TGTGCCAGCGCCGCGATGAACACTGAAGCTTTCTTT
>TRBJ1-1|-|-|12|TRBV28
CASTLLKTEAFF
TGTGCCAGCACCTTACTTAAAACTGAAGCTTTCTTT
>TRBJ1-1|TRBD1|once|13|TRBV3-1/TRBV3-2
CASSQAGGAEAFF
TGTGCCAGCAGCCAAGCAGGGGGCGCTGAAGCTTTCTTT
>TRBJ2-7|TRBD2|-|15|TRBV5-5
CASSTGLAVNYEQYF
TGTGCCAGCAGTACGGGACTAGCGGTAAACTACGAGCAGTACTTC
>TRBJ1-3|TRBD1|-|13|TRBV5-4
CASSLDRGHTIYF
TGTGCCAGCAGCTTGGACAGGGGGCACACCATATATTTT
>TRBJ2-3|TRBD2|-|14|TRBV6-6
CASTQGGQVDTQYF
TGTGCCAGCACGCAGGGAGGGCAGGTAGATACGCAGTATTTT
>TRBJ2-1|TRBD2|-|17|TRBV27
CASSPTSSGRRGNEQFF
TGTGCCAGCAGCCCAACCTCTAGCGGGAGAAGGGGCAATGAGCAGTTCTTC
>TRBJ2-7|-|few|13|TRBV5-1
CASSSYYPYEQYF
TGCGCCAGCAGCTCATACTATCCCTACGAGCAGTACTTC
>TRBJ1-6|TRBD1|-|14|TRBV11-1
CASSLTGVSSPLHF
TGTGCCAGCAGCCTGACAGGGGTTTCTTCACCCCTCCACTTT
>TRBJ2-1|TRBD2|-|14|TRBV6-2/TRBV6-3
CASSYGGDRLEQFF
TGTGCCAGCAGCTATGGGGGGGATAGACTTGAGCAGTTCTTC
>TRBJ2-1|TRBD2|-|16|TRBV7-3
CASSLRASGRLNEQFF
TGTGCCAGCAGCTTAAGGGCTAGCGGGCGCCTCAATGAGCAGTTCTTC
>TRBJ2-1|-|-|12|TRBV3-1/TRBV3-2
CASSQVRDEQFF
TGTGCCAGCAGCCAAGTACGGGATGAGCAGTTCTTC
>TRBJ1-1|-|-|13|TRBV27
CASTQRLNTEAFF
TGTGCCAGCACCCAGAGGTTGAACACTGAAGCTTTCTTT
>TRBJ1-2|TRBD1|-|13|TRBV5-4
CASSFGTAYGYTF
TGTGCCAGCAGCTTCGGGACAGCGTATGGCTACACCTTC
>TRBJ2-1|-|once|15|TRBV12-5
CASGFHTPSYNEQFF
TGTGCTAGTGGTTTCCACACGCCCTCCTACAATGAGCAGTTCTTC
>TRBJ2-5|-|-|15|TRBV5-1
CASSLLSPSQETQYF
TGCGCCAGCAGCTTGTTGTCCCCTTCCCAAGAGACCCAGTACTTC
>TRBJ2-2|TRBD2|-|15|TRBV11-2
CASSFLGGDTGELFF
TGTGCCAGCAGCTTCTTGGGGGGGGACACCGGGGAGCTGTTTTTT
>TRBJ2-2|TRBD2|-|18|TRBV28
CASSLRVRGRTNTGELFF
TGTGCCAGCAGCCTGAGAGTTCGCGGGAGGACGAACACCGGGGAGCTGTTTTTT
>TRBJ2-3|TRBD2|-|16|TRBV28
CASAPRLALRTDTQYF
TGTGCCAGCGCCCCCCGACTAGCGTTACGCACAGATACGCAGTATTTT
>TRBJ2-2|-|-|14|TRBV9
CASSAQSGSGELFF
TGTGCCAGCAGCGCCCAGTCGGGGTCAGGGGAGCTGTTTTTT
>TRBJ2-3|-|-|13|TRBV19
CASRTGGTDTQYF
TGTGCCAGTAGAACGGGGGGCACAGATACGCAGTATTTT
>TRBJ2-1|TRBD2|-|15|TRBV29-1
CSVGSSGGRDNEQFF
TGCAGCGTTGGGTCCAGTGGCGGGAGGGACAATGAGCAGTTCTTC
>TRBJ2-2|-|once|14|TRBV18
CASSPPSTERELFF
TGTGCCAGCTCACCACCGAGCACTGAGAGGGAGCTGTTTTTT
>TRBJ1-5|-|-|13|TRBV7-2
CASSLGLSQPQHF
TGTGCCAGCAGTCTAGGCCTCAGTCAGCCCCAGCATTTT
>TRBJ2-7|-|-|14|TRBV21-1
CASSRDRVSYEQYF
TGTGCCAGCAGCCGGGACAGGGTCTCCTACGAGCAGTACTTC
>TRBJ1-2|-|-|12|TRBV3-1/TRBV3-2
CASSQEGGGYTF
TGTGCCAGCAGCCAGGAGGGTGGCGGCTACACCTTC
>TRBJ2-1|TRBD1|-|15|TRBV13
CASSRRTGGAVKEFF
TGTGCCAGCAGCAGGCGGACAGGGGGAGCGGTAAAGGAGTTCTTC
>TRBJ1-5|-|few|15|TRBV5-5
CASSLRTDSNQPQHF
TGTGCCAGCAGCCTACGGACTGATAGCAATCAGCCCCAGCATTTT
>TRBJ2-5|TRBD1|-|15|TRBV30
CAWSVSRGLLETQYF
TGTGCCTGGAGTGTCTCCAGGGGGCTATTGGAGACCCAGTACTTC
>TRBJ1-5|-|-|16|TRBV28
CASSLESWYSNQPQHF
TGTGCCAGCAGTTTAGAGTCTTGGTATAGCAATCAGCCCCAGCATTTT
>TRBJ2-2|-|-|13|TRBV9
CASSPQRTGELFF
TGTGCCAGCAGCCCCCAACGGACCGGGGAGCTGTTTTTT
>TRBJ2-7|-|once|15|TRBV5-4
CASSPRAGIPYEQYF
TGTGCCAGCAGCCCCCGGGCGGGGATTCCCTACGAGCAGTACTTC
>TRBJ1-2|TRBD1|-|19|TRBV5-6
CASSHRRPGGFRINYGYTF
TGTGCCAGCAGCCACCGGCGTCCAGGGGGTTTTCGCATTAACTATGGCTACACCTTC
>TRBJ2-2|-|-|15|TRBV29-1
CSAGGKDMNTGELFF
TGCAGCGCCGGGGGAAAGGACATGAACACCGGGGAGCTGTTTTTT
>TRBJ2-1|TRBD2|-|16|TRBV5-1
CASSLFSGRAYNEQFF
TGCGCCAGCAGCTTATTTAGCGGGAGAGCCTACAATGAGCAGTTCTTC
>TRBJ1-1|-|-|14|TRBV9
CASSPGGANTEAFF
TGTGCCAGCAGCCCCGGCGGGGCGAACACTGAAGCTTTCTTT
>TRBJ1-5|-|-|13|TRBV4-3
CASSQEENQPQHF
TGCGCCAGCAGCCAAGAGGAGAATCAGCCCCAGCATTTT
>TRBJ2-7|TRBD2|-|16|TRBV3-1/TRBV3-2
CASSPTLGEGAYEQYF
TGTGCCAGCAGCCCGACCTTAGGGGAGGGAGCCTACGAGCAGTACTTC
>TRBJ2-3|TRBD2|-|17|TRBV7-8
CASSLVSLSGTTDTQYF
TGTGCCAGCAGCTTAGTTTCTCTTAGCGGGACCACAGATACGCAGTATTTT
>TRBJ1-4|TRBD1|once|16|TRBV28
CASSSGQGALSEKLFF
TGTGCCAGCAGTTCAGGACAGGGGGCCCTTAGTGAAAAACTGTTTTTT
>TRBJ1-5|-|-|16|TRBV5-6
CARRNREGRHNQPQHF
TGTGCCAGACGTAACAGGGAAGGGCGCCACAATCAGCCCCAGCATTTT